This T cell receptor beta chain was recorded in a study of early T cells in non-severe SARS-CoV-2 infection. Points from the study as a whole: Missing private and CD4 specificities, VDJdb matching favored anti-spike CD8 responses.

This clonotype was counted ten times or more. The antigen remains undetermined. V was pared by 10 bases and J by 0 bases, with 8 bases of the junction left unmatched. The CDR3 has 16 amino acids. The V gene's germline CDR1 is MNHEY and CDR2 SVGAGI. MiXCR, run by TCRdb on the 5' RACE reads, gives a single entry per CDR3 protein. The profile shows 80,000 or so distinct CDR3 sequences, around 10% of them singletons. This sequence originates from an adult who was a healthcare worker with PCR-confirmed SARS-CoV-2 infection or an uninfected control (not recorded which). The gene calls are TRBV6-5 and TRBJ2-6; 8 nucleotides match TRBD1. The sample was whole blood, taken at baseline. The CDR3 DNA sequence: TGTGCCACTCGACAGGGGCCAAGCTCTGGGGCCAACGTCCTGACTTTC. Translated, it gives CATRQGPSSGANVLTF.